This T cell receptor beta chain was identified in a study of T cells in narcolepsy. Study as a whole: Enrolled donors included narcolepsy type 1 or type 2 patients and healthy controls. Study-wide findings and caveats: Same-patient CSF and blood CD4+ T cell clonotypes included HCRT-specific and TRIB2-specific autoreactive ones. Autoreactive clonotypes reportedly recurred in blood of same and different patients, not controls.

Assay used: immunoSEQ multiplex PCR; TCRdb lists only in-frame clones, some missing. Here the sample spans about 34,000 clones, 82% being singletons. On this clone itself: Its antigen is not known.

This TCR derives from a human donor with narcolepsy. The source material was CD45RA- memory CD4+ T cells from PBMCs.

CDR3 coding DNA: TGTGCCATAAGAACAGGGGAGGCCTCCGAAAAACTGTTTTTT. It translates to CAIRTGEASEKLFF. The chain joins TRBV10-3 to TRBJ1-4, with 7 bases aligning to TRBD1. This CDR3 has 14 residues. Trimming removed 9 bases from V and 8 bases from J; junction bases left unmatched: 12. CDR1 is ENHRY, CDR2 SYGVKD, per germline.